The present T cell receptor (beta chain) was sequenced within a study of T cell responses to AZD1222 COVID-19 vaccine. Study-wide findings and caveats: Baseline antibody screening turned up just a handful of seropositive AZD1222 recipients. CD4 TCRs covered the whole spike, strongest at regions 160-218 and 743-854. Nearly half of unique spike-specific TCRs reportedly avoided B.1.351 and B.1.1.7 mutated regions.

This clone was counted a single time. The antigen is not known. The protocol was immunoSEQ multiplex PCR, while the TCRdb copy is restricted to in-frame clones and leaves out a portion. The repertoire includes 130,000 to 150,000 clones, about nine tenths of them detected once, and 3.4% sits in the top ten. This receptor was obtained from an adult in good health. The source material was peripheral blood, sampled on day 0 of AZD1222 vaccination.

The CDR3 DNA reads TGTGCCAGTAGTGCTCGACAGGGGACCGCCGACACTGAAGCTTTCTTT. This gives the protein CASSARQGTADTEAFF. This sequence joins TRBV19 and TRBJ1-1; 8 bases map to TRBD1. Losses at the gene ends were 5 bases for V and 3 bases for J; bases not matched to a gene: 11. This CDR3 contains 16 residues. Looked up from germline, CDR1 is LNHDA and CDR2 is SQIVND (reference sequence).